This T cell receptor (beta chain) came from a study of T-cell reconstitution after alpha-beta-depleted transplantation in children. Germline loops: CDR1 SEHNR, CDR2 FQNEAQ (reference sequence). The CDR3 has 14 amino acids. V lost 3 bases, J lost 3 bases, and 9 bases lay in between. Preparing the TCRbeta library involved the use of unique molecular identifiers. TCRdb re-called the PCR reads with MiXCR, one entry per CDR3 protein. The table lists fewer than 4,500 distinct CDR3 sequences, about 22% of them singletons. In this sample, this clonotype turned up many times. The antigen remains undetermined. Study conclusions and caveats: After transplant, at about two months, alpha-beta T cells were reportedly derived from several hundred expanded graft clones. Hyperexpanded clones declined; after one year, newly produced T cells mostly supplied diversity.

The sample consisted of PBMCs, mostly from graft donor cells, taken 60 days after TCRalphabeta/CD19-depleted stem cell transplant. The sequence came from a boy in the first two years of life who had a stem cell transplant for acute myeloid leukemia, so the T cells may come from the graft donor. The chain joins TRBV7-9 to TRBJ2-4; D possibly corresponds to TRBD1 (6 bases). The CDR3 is CASSLDRSKNIQYF. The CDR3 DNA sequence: TGTGCCAGCAGCTTGGACAGAAGCAAAAACATTCAGTACTTC.